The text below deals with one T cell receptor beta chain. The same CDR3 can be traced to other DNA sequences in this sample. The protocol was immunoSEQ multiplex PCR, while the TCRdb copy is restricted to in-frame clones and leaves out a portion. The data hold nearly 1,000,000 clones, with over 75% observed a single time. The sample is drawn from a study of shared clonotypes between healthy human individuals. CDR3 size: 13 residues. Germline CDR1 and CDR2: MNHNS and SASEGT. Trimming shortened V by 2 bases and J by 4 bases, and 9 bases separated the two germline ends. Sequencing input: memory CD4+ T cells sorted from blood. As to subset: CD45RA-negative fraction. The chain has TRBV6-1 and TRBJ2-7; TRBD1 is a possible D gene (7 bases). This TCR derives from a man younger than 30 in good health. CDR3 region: CASSEQGGYEQYF. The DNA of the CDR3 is TGTGCCAGCAGTGAACAGGGGGGTTACGAGCAGTACTTC.